The 14 T cell receptor beta chains listed next were all sequenced from one sample in a study of vaccination effects on CD4 cells after COVID-19. The antigens these receptors bind are not known. Libraries were prepared by immunoSEQ multiplex PCR; TCRdb keeps only in-frame clonotypes and omits some of them. The sample holds some 68,000 clones; 80% are singletons and the top ten take 9% to 15%. The ViraFEST assay expanded antigen-specific CD4+ T cells with viral peptide pools before sequencing. At the end of roughly ten days of culture, CD4+ T cells were isolated. Recipients of the vaccine had no prior SARS-CoV-2 infection and negative nucleocapsid antibodies. This sample comprised CD4+ T cells from PBMCs cultured with SARS-CoV-2 spike peptides, obtained before COVID-19 vaccination. The receptors here all came from a human donor who received a COVID-19 vaccine.

The chain couples TRBV5-1 to TRBJ1-6; 7 nucleotides match TRBD1. CDR1 is SGHRS, CDR2 YFSETQ, per germline. This CDR3 spans 14 amino acids. The V and J ends lost 7 bases and 7 bases, in that order; junction bases with no gene match: 8. CDR3 amino acids: CASRPGTVNSPLHF. CDR3 sequence (DNA): TGCGCCAGCCGTCCGGGGACAGTCAATTCACCCCTCCACTTT.

The chain couples TRBV29-1 to TRBJ1-2; possibly TRBD1 for D (6 bases). The V end lost 3 bases, the J end lost 0 bases, and 11 bases lay between the germline ends. The CDR3 covers 14 residues. In germline, CDR1 is SQVTM, CDR2 ANQGSEA. CDR3 bases: TGCAGCGTTGACAGGGACACCGCTAACTATGGCTACACCTTC. Translation gives CSVDRDTANYGYTF. Complete variable domain (other parts from reference TRBV29-1 and TRBJ1-2): SAVISQKPSRDICQRGTSLTIQCQVDSQVTMMFWYRQQPGQSLTLIATANQGSEATYESGFVIDKFPISRPNLTFSTLTVSNMSPEDSSIYLCSVDRDTANYGYTFGSGTRLTVV.

The chain employs TRBV30 and TRBJ1-1; D ambiguous. Deletions cut 1 base from V and 4 bases from J, with 7 bases between. Per germline, CDR1 GTSNPN and CDR2 SVGIG (reference sequence). The CDR3 totals 12 residues. In nucleotides, the CDR3 is TGTGCCTGGAGTGGTAGTTTCACTGAAGCTTTCTTT. Its protein product is CAWSGSFTEAFF.

The genes are TRBV30 and TRBJ2-5; TRBD1 aligns across 10 bases. CDR3 length: 14 amino acids. Germline CDR1 and CDR2: GTSNPN and SVGIG (reference sequence). Germline trimming cut 5 bases from V and 7 bases from J; bases unmatched to any gene: 10. The CDR3 protein is CAWSLDRGIGTQYF. CDR3 DNA: TGTGCCTGGTCACTGGACAGGGGGATCGGGACCCAGTACTTC.

The V call is TRBV24-1, the J call TRBJ2-3; D perhaps matches TRBD2 (5 bases). Germline CDR1 KGHDR, CDR2 SFDVKD. This CDR3 spans 15 amino acids. Deletions cut 0 bases from V and 0 bases from J, with 6 bases between. The CDR3: CATSDLGGSTDTQYF. The CDR3 DNA is TGTGCCACCAGTGATTTGGGCGGGAGCACAGATACGCAGTATTTT.

J is TRBJ2-6 and V is TRBV7-9, with D maybe TRBD1 (5 bases). The length of the CDR3 is 19 residues. Germline V gene sequence: CDR1 SEHNR, CDR2 FQNEAQ (reference sequence). V lost 4 bases, J lost 0 bases, and 19 bases lay in between. The CDR3 sequence: CASSSDLGRGSSGANVLTF. For the CDR3, the DNA is TGTGCCAGCAGCTCCGACCTAGGAAGGGGTAGCTCTGGGGCCAACGTCCTGACTTTC.

The gene calls are TRBV28 and TRBJ2-6; tentative D call: TRBD1 (6 bases). The CDR3 totals 13 residues. V lost 10 bases, J lost 3 bases, and 10 bases lay in between. Germline CDR1 and CDR2: MDHEN and SYDVKM. This CDR3 is CATRDNGANVLTF. The CDR3 DNA sequence: TGTGCCACCCGGGACAATGGGGCCAACGTCCTGACTTTC.

This clone has more than one count but fewer than ten. V usage is TRBV5-6 and J usage is TRBJ1-6; TRBD1 matches 7 bases. The CDR3 has 15 amino acids. After removal of 4 bases from V and 4 bases from J, the junction contained 5 bases not matched to a gene. Per germline, CDR1 SGHDT and CDR2 YYEEEE. The CDR3 sequence: CASSLRDRYNSPLHF. The CDR3 DNA is TGTGCCAGCAGCCTCCGGGACAGATATAATTCACCCCTCCACTTT. The entire variable domain, with the rest obtained from reference TRBV5-6 and TRBJ1-6, is as follows: DAGVTQSPTHLIKTRGQQVTLRCSPKSGHDTVSWYQQALGQGPQFIFQYYEEEERQRGNFPDRFSGHQFPNYSSELNVNALLLGDSALYLCASSLRDRYNSPLHFGNGTRLTVT.

This clone was detected once. CDR3 bases: TGCAGCGGAGGGACAGGCGGAGGTGAAAAACTGTTTTTT. Residues: CSGGTGGGEKLFF. This sequence joins TRBV29-1 and TRBJ1-4, with 8 positions matching TRBD1. The CDR3 consists of 13 residues. V lost 7 bases and J lost 7; bases outside the gene matches: 8. Germline V gene data show CDR1 as SQVTM and CDR2 as ANQGSEA.

This clone was found a few times. The chain is built from TRBV14 and TRBJ1-2; no firm D call. This CDR3 is built from 13 residues. Germline V CDR1 and CDR2: SGHDN, FVKESK. Trimming left V 0 bases short and J 7 bases short, with 9 bases between. CDR3 nucleotide sequence: TGTGCCAGCAGCCAAGATTTTGGCGGTGGCTACACCTTC. Protein: CASSQDFGGGYTF.

Only one count was recorded for this clone. The rearrangement uses TRBV18 and TRBJ1-5; a weak D match, TRBD1 (6 bases). V lost 6 bases to trimming and J lost 5 bases, with 17 bases between them. Per the germline V gene, CDR1 is KGHSH and CDR2 is LQKENI. The CDR3 consists of 15 residues. The CDR3 nucleotides are TGTGCCAGCTCGGCCATACAGGGTTATGATCAGCCCCAGCATTTT. Amino acid sequence: CASSAIQGYDQPQHF.

V usage is TRBV7-2 and J usage is TRBJ2-5; D is ambiguous. V was trimmed by 6 bases and J by 4 bases, leaving 9 bases between them. The CDR3 loop spans 12 amino acids. The V gene's germline CDR1 is SGHTA and CDR2 FQGNSA. The CDR3 DNA reads TGTGCCAGCAGAGGAGATGCAGAGACCCAGTACTTC. This translates into CASRGDAETQYF. Full variable domain (missing parts from reference TRBV7-2 and TRBJ2-5): GAGVSQSPSNKVTEKGKDVELRCDPISGHTALYWYRQSLGQGLEFLIYFQGNSAPDKSGLPSDRFSAERTGGSVSTLTIQRTQQEDSAVYLCASRGDAETQYFGPGTRLLVL.

The V call is TRBV11-2, the J call TRBJ2-2; the match to TRBD1 covers 8 bases. Germline V lookup: CDR1 SGHAT, CDR2 FQNNGV. V shed 1 base, J shed 2 bases, and the junction held 6 bases outside the gene matches. CDR3 length equals 17 residues. The CDR3 region is CASSLVGAGGNTGELFF. In nucleotides, the CDR3 is TGTGCCAGCAGCTTAGTTGGGGCAGGGGGCAACACCGGGGAGCTGTTTTTT.

This chain connects TRBV11-2 to TRBJ1-5, with TRBD1 matching over 11 bases. V gave up 3 bases and J gave up 4 bases; unmatched junction bases: 5. Germline assignment: CDR1 SGHAT and CDR2 FQNNGV. The CDR3 is 16 amino acids. For the CDR3, the DNA is TGTGCCAGCAGCTTGACCGGGACAGGGGGAAATCAGCCCCAGCATTTT. Translated: CASSLTGTGGNQPQHF.